One and the same sample provided the 24 T cell receptor beta chains below, sequenced in a study of OX40 agonist ivuxolimab in advanced cancers. The method was the immunoSEQ multiplex PCR assay. The table was pulled from immuneACCESS by TCRdb, which kept in-frame rearrangements only. Such tables lose some clones; where checked, under half of the loss comes from unresolved V genes, and the rest has no known cause. The sample records about 44,000 clones, around 80% of which are singletons. The leading ten clones occupy roughly 7% of the sample. Source: CD4+ or CD8+ T cells sorted from blood, taken in a trial of the OX40 agonist ivuxolimab. These receptors were collected from an adult with an advanced solid tumor such as melanoma, head and neck, liver or kidney cancer.

The count of this clone is one. The V gene is TRBV30, the J gene TRBJ1-4; a weak D match, TRBD1 (6 bases). The CDR3 has 13 amino acids. The V end lost 5 bases, the J end lost 6 bases, and 13 bases lay between the germline ends. Germline assignment: CDR1 GTSNPN and CDR2 SVGIG (reference sequence). CDR3 in amino acids: CAWGGLSDEKLFF. CDR3 in DNA: TGTGCCTGGGGGGGGCTCTCGGATGAAAAACTGTTTTTT.

Only one count was recorded for this clone. This chain uses TRBV11-3 with TRBJ1-2; no clear D. Germline CDR1 is SGHNT and CDR2 is YENEEA. The CDR3 is 14 amino acids. Deletions cut 1 base from V and 4 bases from J, with 10 bases between. CDR3 residues: CASSLVSRTYGYTF. CDR3 DNA sequence: TGTGCCAGCAGCTTAGTTTCCAGAACCTATGGCTACACCTTC.

This chain links TRBV30 with TRBJ2-5, with D unresolved. The CDR3 has 11 amino acids. V lost 4 bases, J lost 5 bases, and 8 bases lay in between. Germline lookup yields CDR1 GTSNPN and CDR2 SVGIG (reference sequence). CDR3 amino acids: CAWKRPETQYF. The CDR3 region has the DNA TGTGCCTGGAAAAGGCCGGAGACCCAGTACTTC.

This clone is a singleton in its sample. This chain joins TRBV9 and TRBJ2-7; the match to TRBD2 covers 14 bases. With V trimmed by 4 bases and J by 3 bases, 6 bases remained unmatched. Germline V CDR1 and CDR2: SGDLS, YYNGEE. This CDR3 has 16 residues. The CDR3 DNA reads as TGTGCCAGCAGCTCGGGACTAGCGGGAGTTATCTACGAGCAGTACTTC. Its protein product is CASSSGLAGVIYEQYF.

The CDR3 nucleotides read TGTGCCAGCAGCTTAGCGCCAGGGTTCTACGAGCAGTACTTC. Residues: CASSLAPGFYEQYF. V gene TRBV7-9 combines with J gene TRBJ2-7; weak D call: TRBD1 (5 bases). The ends were cut back, 0 bases at V and 3 bases at J, with 9 bases in the middle. Per the germline V gene, CDR1 is SEHNR and CDR2 is FQNEAQ (reference sequence). The CDR3 is 14 amino acids. Using reference TRBV7-9 and TRBJ2-7 for the parts outside the CDR3, the full variable domain is DTGVSQNPRHKITKRGQNVTFRCDPISEHNRLYWYRQTLGQGPEFLTYFQNEAQLEKSRLLSDRFSAERPKGSFSTLEIQRTEQGDSAMYLCASSLAPGFYEQYFGPGTRLTVT.

The V and J genes are TRBV6-5 and TRBJ1-1; perhaps TRBD1 as D (6 bases). The CDR3 sequence is 12 residues long. Trimming stripped 0 bases from V and 8 bases from J, with 7 bases between. CDR1 is MNHEY and CDR2 is SVGAGI in the germline V gene. The CDR3 loop is CASSYSGAEAFF. The CDR3 DNA reads as TGTGCCAGCAGTTACTCGGGGGCCGAAGCTTTCTTT.

The chain couples TRBV2 to TRBJ2-1, with 8 bases aligning to TRBD2. The length of the CDR3 is 17 residues. From germline, CDR1 is SNHLY and CDR2 FYNNEI. J lost 5 bases, V lost 6 bases, and 15 bases had no gene match. CDR3 DNA: TGTGCCAGCAGCGGTTCTACGGGAGGGCCGTTCCACAATGAGCAGTTCTTC. This codes for CASSGSTGGPFHNEQFF.

This clone was picked up one time. CDR3 coding DNA: TGTGCCATCATGAAGGGACTAGGTTCCTACGAGCAGTACTTC. Amino acid sequence: CAIMKGLGSYEQYF. The chain employs TRBV10-3 and TRBJ2-7; 8 bases align to TRBD2. CDR1 ENHRY and CDR2 SYGVKD come from the germline V gene. V gave up 7 bases and J gave up 1 base; unmatched junction bases: 6. This CDR3 has 14 amino acids.

The CDR3 nucleotides read TGTGCCAGCAGCTTGCAGACGGGGAACACTGAAGCTTTCTTT. It encodes CASSLQTGNTEAFF. The V and J genes are TRBV5-5 and TRBJ1-1; D not resolved. The CDR3 is 14 residues long. Per germline, CDR1 SGHKS and CDR2 YYEKEE (reference sequence). V shed 1 base and J shed 1 base, with 8 bases lying between them.

The genes are TRBV10-1 and TRBJ1-1; D unclear. This CDR3 is 13 amino acids long. CDR1 is WNHNN and CDR2 is SYGVQD in the germline V gene (reference sequence). Trimming left V 3 bases short and J 1 base short, with 6 bases between. The CDR3 sequence: CASSDNTNTEAFF. Written as DNA, the CDR3 is TGCGCCAGCAGTGATAACACGAACACTGAAGCTTTCTTT.

This clone was counted between two and nine times. The chain uses TRBV6-6 and TRBJ1-2, with D maybe TRBD1 (6 bases). V was pared by 1 base and J by 6 bases, with 12 bases between. Germline V gene data show CDR1 as MNHNY and CDR2 as SVGAGI (reference sequence). This CDR3 spans 14 amino acids. The CDR3 nucleotides read TGTGCCAGCAGTTACTTACAGGGCAATGATGGCTACACCTTC. As protein: CASSYLQGNDGYTF.

CDR3 coding DNA: TGCGCCAGCCGTCAAGGGGCCTACGAGCAGTACTTC. It codes for CASRQGAYEQYF. The chain carries TRBV5-1 and TRBJ2-7, with D possibly being TRBD1 (5 bases). This CDR3 spans 12 amino acids. V was trimmed by 7 bases and J by 2 bases, leaving 10 bases between them. Germline values: CDR1 SGHRS, CDR2 YFSETQ.

The chain links TRBV6-1 to TRBJ1-6; unclear D gene. This CDR3 has 12 residues. Looked up from germline, CDR1 is MNHNS and CDR2 is SASEGT. Trimming stripped 6 bases from V and 7 bases from J, with 7 bases between. The CDR3 sequence: CASSRRNSPLHF. The DNA of the CDR3 is TGTGCCAGCAGCCGACGGAATTCACCCCTCCACTTT.

This clone has just a few counts. The chain recombines TRBV9 with TRBJ2-7, with D hard to call. Germline CDR1 reads SGDLS; CDR2 reads YYNGEE. The CDR3 sequence is 15 residues long. Trimming cost V 4 bases and J 5 bases, with 19 bases left between them. CDR3 loop: CASSPRHTAGDEQYF. The CDR3 nucleotides read TGTGCCAGCAGCCCCCGACACACCGCTGGGGACGAGCAGTACTTC.

V gene TRBV11-2 combines with J gene TRBJ2-7; no clear D. Trimming shortened V by 8 bases and J by 1 base, and 9 bases separated the two germline ends. The CDR3 has 12 amino acids. Germline CDR1 is SGHAT and CDR2 is FQNNGV. CDR3 DNA sequence: TGTGCCAGCGGTAGGAGATCCTACGAGCAGTACTTC. Amino acids: CASGRRSYEQYF.

The chain is built from TRBV2 and TRBJ1-2; TRBD1 aligns across 7 bases. CDR1 is SNHLY, CDR2 FYNNEI, per germline. V shed 6 bases, J shed 8 bases, and the junction held 12 bases outside the gene matches. The CDR3 sequence is 14 residues long. CDR3 in DNA: TGTGCCAGCAGATTGTCCGGGACAGCAAACGGCTACACCTTC. It is translated as CASRLSGTANGYTF.

The CDR3 is CASTPGRAGQPQHF. CDR3 coding DNA: TGTGCCAGTACCCCGGGCAGGGCAGGTCAGCCCCAGCATTTT. The chain uses TRBV19 and TRBJ1-5; TRBD1 might be the D (5 bases). V was shortened by 7 bases and J by 6 bases, with 16 bases between the two germline ends. There are 14 residues in the CDR3. Germline assignment: CDR1 LNHDA and CDR2 SQIVND (reference sequence).

The chain uses TRBV27 and TRBJ2-5; 11 nucleotides line up with TRBD2. The DNA matches TRBJ2-7 better at its end, which makes the J call doubtful. Per germline, CDR1 MNHEY and CDR2 SMNVEV (reference sequence). This CDR3 is 13 amino acids long. CDR3 residues: CASSLAGGYEQYF. For the CDR3, the DNA is TGTGCCAGCAGCTTAGCGGGAGGGTACGAGCAGTACTTC.

This chain uses TRBV5-1 with TRBJ2-2; TRBD2 aligns across 8 bases. The junction had 13 bases not matched to a gene; V was cut back by 2 bases and J by 7 bases. Germline-derived CDR1 and CDR2 are SGHRS and YFSETQ. The CDR3 has 17 amino acids. CDR3 DNA: TGCGCCAGCAGCTTAGACCCGGGACTAGGCCCCGGCGGGGAGCTGTTTTTT. Translating gives CASSLDPGLGPGGELFF. The full variable domain, its missing parts supplied by reference TRBV5-1 and TRBJ2-2, is KAGVTQTPRYLIKTRGQQVTLSCSPISGHRSVSWYQQTPGQGLQFLFEYFSETQRNKGNFPGRFSGRQFSNSRSEMNVSTLELGDSALYLCASSLDPGLGPGGELFFGEGSRLTVL.

The rearrangement links TRBV2 to TRBJ1-5; TRBD1 matches 7 bases. Germline assignment: CDR1 SNHLY and CDR2 FYNNEI. V trimming: 1 base; J trimming: 6 bases; junction bases outside the gene matches: 6. The CDR3 sequence is 15 residues long. As DNA, the CDR3 is TGTGCCAGCAGTGAAGTCGACAGGGTAAGTCAGCCCCAGCATTTT. This encodes CASSEVDRVSQPQHF.

The chain links TRBV5-6 to TRBJ1-1; no definite D call. Trimming removed 0 bases from V and 4 bases from J, with 4 bases in between. The CDR3 contains 12 residues. Looked up from germline, CDR1 is SGHDT and CDR2 is YYEEEE. The CDR3 sequence: CASSLVVTEAFF. DNA for the CDR3: TGTGCCAGCAGCTTGGTGGTCACTGAAGCTTTCTTT.

The genes are TRBV4-1 and TRBJ2-5; 8 positions match TRBD2. Germline loops: CDR1 MGHRA, CDR2 YSYEKL. CDR3 length equals 19 residues. Losses at the gene ends were 0 bases for V and 4 bases for J; bases not matched to a gene: 16. The CDR3, as DNA: TGCGCCAGCAGCCAAGATTCCTGGGTAGGGACTAGGTTTATAGAGACCCAGTACTTC. Protein product: CASSQDSWVGTRFIETQYF.

The chain joins TRBV6-6 to TRBJ2-1; the D gene is possibly TRBD2 (6 bases). The CDR3 sequence is 14 residues long. The V end lost 2 bases, the J end lost 10 bases, and 15 bases lay between the germline ends. The germline V gene encodes CDR1 MNHNY and CDR2 SVGAGI (reference sequence). In DNA form, the CDR3 reads TGTGCCAGCAGTTACACGGGGGAGTCGTGGGAGCAGTTCTTC. Protein sequence: CASSYTGESWEQFF.

This chain connects TRBV7-6 to TRBJ2-5; the D is unclear. The CDR3 totals 12 residues. V was cut by 2 bases and J by 7 bases, with 8 bases left in between. Per the germline V gene, CDR1 is SGHVS and CDR2 is FNYEAQ. The DNA for the CDR3 is TGTGCCAGCAGCTTAAATCTAGGGACCCAGTACTTC. Translated: CASSLNLGTQYF.